What follows is one T cell receptor (beta chain) and its context. The data were taken from a study of T cell clonotyping in hematopoietic cell transplantation. As for time point: recipient sample about 28 days before transplant, after cytoreduction. Assay used: immunoSEQ multiplex PCR; TCRdb lists only in-frame clones, some missing. Here the sample spans fewer than 20,000 clones, 85% to 95% being singletons. The V gene lost 0 bases and the J gene lost 4 bases, with 12 bases spanning the gap. The CDR3 is 15 residues long. Germline V CDR1 and CDR2: SGHAT, FQNNGV. The sequence came from a man between 18 and 35 years old with biphenotypic leukemia. Some clones in this sample may be carry-over from other donors' samples. Sequences were derived from peripheral blood mononuclear cells, sampled before stem cell transplant. The chain couples TRBV11-2 to TRBJ1-2; D gene uncertain. CDR3 region: CASSLDHTETYGYTF. In nucleotides, the CDR3 is TGTGCCAGCAGCTTAGATCATACAGAGACCTATGGCTACACCTTC.